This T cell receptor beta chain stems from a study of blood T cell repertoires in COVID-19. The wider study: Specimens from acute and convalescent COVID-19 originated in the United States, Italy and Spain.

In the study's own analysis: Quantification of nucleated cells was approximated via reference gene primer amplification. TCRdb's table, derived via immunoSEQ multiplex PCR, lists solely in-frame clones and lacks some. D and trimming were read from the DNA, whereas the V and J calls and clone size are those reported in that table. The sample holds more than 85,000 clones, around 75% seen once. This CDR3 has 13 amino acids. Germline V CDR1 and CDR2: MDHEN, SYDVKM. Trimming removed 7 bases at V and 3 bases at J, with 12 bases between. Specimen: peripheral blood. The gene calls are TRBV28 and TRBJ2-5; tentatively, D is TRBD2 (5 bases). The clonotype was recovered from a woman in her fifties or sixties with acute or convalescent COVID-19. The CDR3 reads CASNPPGKETQYF. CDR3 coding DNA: TGTGCCAGCAACCCACCGGGAAAAGAGACCCAGTACTTC. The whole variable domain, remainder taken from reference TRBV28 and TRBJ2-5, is DVKVTQSSRYLVKRTGEKVFLECVQDMDHENMFWYRQDPGLGLRLIYFSYDVKMKEKGDIPEGYSVSREKKERFSLILESASTNQTSMYLCASNPPGKETQYFGPGTRLLVL.